This is a list of T cell receptor beta chains from one sample in a study of blood T cells in healthy people across ages. TCRdb reprocessed the 5' RACE reads via MiXCR and lists one record per CDR3 protein. This table holds more than 650,000 distinct CDR3 sequences, around a quarter found once. These data are also associated with another study on T cells of mothers and their children.

Input material: blood. These receptors were obtained from a boy younger than 18 in good health. Both conserved end residues are part of each CDR3. Each record gives: V gene, clone size, D gene, J gene, CDR3 protein, CDR3 DNA. A D gene is named only where the DNA matches it firmly. Clone size appears in some rows only: once, few, many, or a class for an expanded clone.

>TRBV4-1|few|TRBD2|TRBJ2-5
CASSLHLAGTSGGAAETQYF
TGCGCCAGCAGCCTTCATCTTGCCGGGACTAGCGGGGGGGCCGCCGAGACCCAGTACTTC
>TRBV7-6|few|NA|TRBJ2-7
CASSLAGDASYEQYF
TGTGCCAGCAGCTTAGCGGGGGACGCGTCCTACGAGCAGTACTTC
>TRBV7-2|NA|NA|TRBJ2-1
CASSSAPYNEQFF
TGTGCCAGCAGTTCCGCTCCGTACAATGAGCAGTTCTTC
>TRBV20-1|NA|TRBD1|TRBJ2-5
CSATKTGEIQETQYF
TGCAGTGCTACCAAGACAGGGGAAATCCAAGAGACCCAGTACTTC
>TRBV6-6|NA|NA|TRBJ2-5
CASSPGAGTPRGTQYF
TGTGCCAGCAGTCCAGGGGCAGGGACGCCCAGGGGGACCCAGTACTTC
>TRBV7-3|NA|NA|TRBJ2-1
CASRFRIYNEQSF
TGTGCCAGCAGATTCAGGATTTACAATGAGCAGTCCTTC
>TRBV5-4|NA|TRBD2|TRBJ2-3
CASSLASGEINTDTQYF
TGTGCCAGCAGCTTGGCTAGCGGGGAAATCAACACAGATACGCAGTATTTT
>TRBV2|few|NA|TRBJ2-1
CASSNIGRSSYNEQFF
TGTGCCAGCAGTAATATTGGGAGGAGCTCCTACAATGAGCAGTTCTTC
>TRBV6-5|NA|NA|TRBJ2-3
CASGRGRFGTDTQYF
TGTGCCAGCGGGAGAGGGAGATTCGGAACAGATACGCAGTATTTT
>TRBV9|NA|TRBD2|TRBJ2-5
CASSVGTSGGSETQYF
TGTGCCAGCAGCGTCGGGACTAGCGGGGGGAGTGAGACCCAGTACTTC
>TRBV7-3|few|NA|TRBJ1-4
CASSSNSEKLFF
TGTGCCAGCAGTTCTAATTCGGAAAAACTGTTTTTT
>TRBV30|NA|NA|TRBJ1-2
CAWSGEDYGYTF
TGTGCCTGGAGTGGCGAAGACTATGGCTACACCTTC
>TRBV4-2|NA|TRBD1|TRBJ1-2
CASSQGDRLYGYTF
TGTGCCAGCAGCCAAGGGGACAGGCTCTATGGCTACACCTTC
>TRBV7-2|NA|NA|TRBJ2-1
CASSLEGAYAYPNNEQFF
TGTGCCAGCAGCTTAGAGGGCGCTTACGCGTACCCCAACAATGAGCAGTTCTTC
>TRBV20-1|NA|NA|TRBJ1-5
CSAVHGGQPQHF
TGCAGTGCTGTACATGGGGGTCAGCCCCAGCATTTT
>TRBV15|few|TRBD2|TRBJ2-5
CATSRSRLAGGVETQYF
TGTGCCACCAGCAGATCCAGACTAGCGGGGGGCGTAGAGACCCAGTACTTC
>TRBV2|NA|NA|TRBJ2-4
CASSDGGDRPIQYF
TGTGCCAGCAGTGATGGGGGAGACAGGCCCATTCAGTACTTC
>TRBV30|few|NA|TRBJ2-2
CAWSLGADTGELFF
TGTGCCTGGAGTCTGGGGGCCGACACCGGGGAGCTGTTTTTT
>TRBV2|few|TRBD1|TRBJ1-4
CASSFTSRDSQKLFF
TGTGCCAGCAGCTTTACCTCAAGGGACAGTCAAAAACTGTTTTTT
>TRBV29-1|NA|NA|TRBJ2-7
CSVKGGEQYF
TGCAGCGTGAAGGGGGGGGAGCAGTACTTC
>TRBV4-1|few|NA|TRBJ2-3
CASSQFNLVVQADTQYF
TGCGCCAGCAGTCAATTTAACCTGGTAGTCCAAGCAGATACGCAGTATTTT
>TRBV28|few|NA|TRBJ2-1
CASSFRYNEQFF
TGTGCCAGCAGTTTCAGGTACAATGAGCAGTTCTTC
>TRBV7-9|NA|NA|TRBJ2-1
CASSSTGANNEQFF
TGTGCCAGCAGCTCAACCGGGGCAAACAATGAGCAGTTCTTC
>TRBV29-1|NA|NA|TRBJ2-2
CSAQTPGRSNTGALFF
TGCAGCGCTCAAACACCGGGACGTTCGAACACCGGGGCGCTGTTTTTT
>TRBV14|NA|NA|TRBJ2-5
CASSQPGLTQYF
TGTGCCAGCAGCCAACCGGGGTTGACCCAGTACTTC
>TRBV28|NA|NA|TRBJ1-5
CASSLSSGNSNQPQHF
TGTGCCAGCAGTCTATCGTCGGGCAATAGCAATCAGCCCCAGCATTTT
>TRBV15|few|NA|TRBJ2-7
CATSRDLGLPYEQYF
TGTGCCACCAGCAGAGATCTCGGCCTCCCTTACGAGCAGTACTTC
>TRBV2|NA|TRBD2|TRBJ2-1
CASSRSGGENEQFF
TGTGCCAGCAGCCGAAGCGGGGGTGAGAATGAGCAGTTCTTC